This is a list of T cell receptor beta chains from one sample in a study of shared clonotypes between healthy human individuals. This table comes from immunoSEQ multiplex PCR, and its TCRdb copy is limited to in-frame clones, with some not included. The sample has about 2.1 million clones, roughly 95% seen once. Material: naive CD8+ T cells from PBMCs. The receptors here all came from a man younger than 35 in good health. Some clones in this sample may be carry-over from other donors' samples. CDR3s include the opening cysteine and the closing phenylalanine or tryptophan. A D gene is named only where the DNA matches it firmly. Some rows mark clone size as missing; the rest say once, few, many or name a class of expanded clone.

V gene	CDR3 length	D gene	J gene	clone size	CDR3 DNA	CDR3 protein
TRBV2	15	NA	TRBJ1-1	NA	TGTGCCAGCAGGACAAAATACGCCCGGAACACTGAAGCTTTCTTT	CASRTKYARNTEAFF
TRBV2	18	NA	TRBJ2-7	NA	TGTGCCAGCAGTGAAGCGACCGGAACAGTCGGGATTTTCTACGAGCAGTACTTC	CASSEATGTVGIFYEQYF
TRBV9	17	TRBD2	TRBJ2-3	NA	TGTGCCAGCAGCGTAGAATCGGCGGGAGGGTTCACAGATACGCAGTATTTT	CASSVESAGGFTDTQYF
TRBV9	14	NA	TRBJ2-7	NA	TGTGCCAGCAGCCCAGGACCAGGGCTCCACGAGCAGTACTTC	CASSPGPGLHEQYF
TRBV5-1	13	NA	TRBJ1-1	NA	TGCGCCAGCAGAGCGGGGGGCGTCACTGAAGCTTTCTTT	CASRAGGVTEAFF
TRBV6-5	14	NA	TRBJ1-2	NA	TGTGCCAGCAGTTACTCAGGCCCAGGTCATGGCTACACCTTC	CASSYSGPGHGYTF
TRBV4-1	15	NA	TRBJ2-7	NA	TGCGCCAGCAGCCAAGATTCTAGCAGCCTTTACGAGCAGTACTTC	CASSQDSSSLYEQYF
TRBV6-4	15	NA	TRBJ2-2	NA	TGTGCCAGCGCACCAGGGTTCGCGAACACCGGGGAGCTGTTTTTT	CASAPGFANTGELFF
TRBV6-1	16	NA	TRBJ2-7	NA	TGTGCCAGCAGTGAATCGTGGGCTAGCGCAAGGCACGAGCAGTACTTC	CASSESWASARHEQYF
TRBV27	14	NA	TRBJ2-3	NA	TGTGCCAGCAGTTTATTGTCTGCCACAGATACGCAGTATTTT	CASSLLSATDTQYF
TRBV5-1	15	TRBD1	TRBJ1-2	NA	TGCGCCAGCAGCTTGGGTCAGGGGGTTAACTATGGCTACACCTTC	CASSLGQGVNYGYTF
TRBV28	13	NA	TRBJ2-5	NA	TGTGCCAGCAGACCTCTAGCGTGGGGGACCCAGTACTTC	CASRPLAWGTQYF
TRBV27	16	TRBD1	TRBJ1-4	NA	TGTGCCAGCAGTCGAAATCCGGGACAGGGTGACGAAAAACTGTTTTTT	CASSRNPGQGDEKLFF
TRBV7-9	17	NA	TRBJ1-6	once	TGTGCCAGCAGCTTAGGGAGCACGAGCTCCTATAATTCACCCCTCCACTTT	CASSLGSTSSYNSPLHF
TRBV5-4	15	TRBD2	TRBJ2-5	NA	TGTGCCAGGCACCGAGCGGGAGGGCCCCGAGAGACCCAGTACTTC	CARHRAGGPRETQYF
TRBV27	16	TRBD1	TRBJ1-2	NA	TGTGCCAGCAGTCCTCTGGAGAACAGGGGGCAGGATGGCTACACCTTC	CASSPLENRGQDGYTF
TRBV7-9	14	NA	TRBJ1-1	NA	TGTGCCAGCAGCTTTCTACAGTTGAACACTGAAGCTTTCTTT	CASSFLQLNTEAFF
TRBV19	11	NA	TRBJ1-5	NA	TGTGCCAGTAGCTCCCCTGGCCCCCAGCATTTT	CASSSPGPQHF
TRBV7-2	16	NA	TRBJ2-5	NA	TGTGCCAGCAGCCCCACCCCGGGGCTGCTACAAGAGACCCAGTACTTC	CASSPTPGLLQETQYF
TRBV4-3	16	NA	TRBJ2-3	NA	TGCGCCAGCAGCCAAGGAGGGCCCTACGTATCGGATACGCAGTATTTT	CASSQGGPYVSDTQYF
TRBV6-6	15	TRBD1	TRBJ1-1	NA	TGTGCCAGCAGTTACTCCGGACAGGGAGGGACTGAAGCTTTCTTT	CASSYSGQGGTEAFF
TRBV19	15	NA	TRBJ2-2	once	TGTGCCAGTAGTATAAATGCAGGGGAGGCCGGGGAGCTGTTTTTT	CASSINAGEAGELFF
TRBV2	16	TRBD1	TRBJ1-2	NA	TGTGCCAGCAGTGAGTGGACAGGGGGAAACGACTATGGCTACACCTTC	CASSEWTGGNDYGYTF
TRBV25-1	17	NA	TRBJ2-3	NA	TGTGCCAGCAGTGAGGGGGTCTCATTAGCGGGCACAGATACGCAGTATTTT	CASSEGVSLAGTDTQYF
TRBV7-2	17	NA	TRBJ2-1	NA	TGTGCCAGCAGCTTGGGGCCCCACGGGGGTGTTGACAATGAGCAGTTCTTC	CASSLGPHGGVDNEQFF
TRBV2	13	TRBD1	TRBJ2-7	NA	TGTGCCAGCAGTGAATGGACAGGGAACGAGCAGTACTTC	CASSEWTGNEQYF
TRBV27	14	NA	TRBJ2-7	NA	TGTGCCAGCAGTTCCAGCCGCGGTACCTACGAGCAGTACTTC	CASSSSRGTYEQYF
TRBV27	15	TRBD2	TRBJ2-7	NA	TGTGCCAGCAGTTCAGGGACTAGCGGGAGCTACGAGCAGTACTTC	CASSSGTSGSYEQYF
TRBV5-1	15	TRBD2	TRBJ2-3	NA	TGCGCCAGCAGCCTGGGACTAAGGGTCAGAGATACGCAGTATTTT	CASSLGLRVRDTQYF
TRBV28	16	NA	TRBJ2-3	NA	TGTGCCAGCAGTTTAGGGCTAGCGTCCCCCGCAGATACGCAGTATTTT	CASSLGLASPADTQYF
TRBV27	13	NA	TRBJ2-1	NA	TGTGCCACCTCTAGGGATTTACGTAATGAGCAGTTCTTC	CATSRDLRNEQFF
TRBV27	15	TRBD2	TRBJ2-7	NA	TGTGCCAGCAGTCCCTTGGGAGGGATCTCCTACGAGCAGTACTTC	CASSPLGGISYEQYF
TRBV15	17	NA	TRBJ2-2	NA	TGTGCCACCAGCAGCCCAATTACTAGCTTGGGGACCGGGGAGCTGTTTTTT	CATSSPITSLGTGELFF
TRBV4-3	15	NA	TRBJ1-4	NA	TGCGCCAGCAGCCAAGCGAGGGGGATTACTGAAAAACTGTTTTTT	CASSQARGITEKLFF
TRBV4-2	17	TRBD2	TRBJ2-5	NA	TGTGCCAGCAGCCAATATCAACCGGGACTAGCGGAAGAGACCCAGTACTTC	CASSQYQPGLAEETQYF
TRBV28	14	TRBD1	TRBJ1-1	once	TGTGCCAGCAGTGCAGGGGGCGCGAGGACTGAAGCTTTCTTT	CASSAGGARTEAFF
TRBV27	14	TRBD1	TRBJ1-5	few	TGTGCCAGCAGTTCGACAGGGAGCAATCAGCCCCAGCATTTT	CASSSTGSNQPQHF
TRBV10-3	17	NA	TRBJ2-1	NA	TGTGCCATCAGTGAGACCATACAGGGTTTTTCCTACAATGAGCAGTTCTTC	CAISETIQGFSYNEQFF
TRBV27	13	NA	TRBJ2-2	NA	TGTGCCACCGGCCTCAACATGGCGAGGGAGCTGTTTTTT	CATGLNMARELFF
TRBV18	17	TRBD2	TRBJ2-2	NA	TGTGCCAGCTCACCCCCGGCGATAGCGGGAGGTCCCGGGGAGCTGTTTTTT	CASSPPAIAGGPGELFF
TRBV6-5	15	TRBD2	TRBJ2-3	once	TGTGCCAGCAGGATGGGAGCGGGAGTAACAGATACGCAGTATTTT	CASRMGAGVTDTQYF
TRBV7-3	15	TRBD1	TRBJ2-3	NA	TGTGCCAGCAGCACCGGACAGGGGAACCCAGATACGCAGTATTTT	CASSTGQGNPDTQYF
TRBV19	15	NA	TRBJ1-3	NA	TGTGCCAGTACCGCGGGCAGGTCAGCCGGAAACACCATATATTTT	CASTAGRSAGNTIYF
TRBV27	15	TRBD1	TRBJ2-7	NA	TGTGCCAGCCGGCTGTTCGAGACAGGGGACTACGAGCAGTACTTC	CASRLFETGDYEQYF